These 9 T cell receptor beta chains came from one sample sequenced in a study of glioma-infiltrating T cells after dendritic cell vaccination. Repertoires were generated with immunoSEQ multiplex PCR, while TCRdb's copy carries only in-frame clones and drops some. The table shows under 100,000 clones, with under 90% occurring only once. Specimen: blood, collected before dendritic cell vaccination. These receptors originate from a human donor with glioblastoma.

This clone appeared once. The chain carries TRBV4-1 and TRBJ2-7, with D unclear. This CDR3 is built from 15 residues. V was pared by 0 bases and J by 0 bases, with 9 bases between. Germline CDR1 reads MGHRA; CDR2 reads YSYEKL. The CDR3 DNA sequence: TGCGCCAGCAGCCAAGAGCCAGCGAACTCCTACGAGCAGTACTTC. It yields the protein CASSQEPANSYEQYF.

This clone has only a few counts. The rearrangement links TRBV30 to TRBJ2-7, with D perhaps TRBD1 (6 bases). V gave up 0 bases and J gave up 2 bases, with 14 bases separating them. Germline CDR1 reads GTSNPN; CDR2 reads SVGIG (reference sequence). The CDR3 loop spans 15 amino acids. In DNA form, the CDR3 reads TGTGCCTGGAGTGTAGGACAGCCCGGGACCTACGAGCAGTACTTC. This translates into CAWSVGQPGTYEQYF.

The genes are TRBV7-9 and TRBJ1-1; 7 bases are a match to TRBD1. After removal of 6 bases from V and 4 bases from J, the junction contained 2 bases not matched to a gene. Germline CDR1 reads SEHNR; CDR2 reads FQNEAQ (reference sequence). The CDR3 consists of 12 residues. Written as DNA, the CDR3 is TGTGCCAGCAGGACAGGGAGCACTGAAGCTTTCTTT. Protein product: CASRTGSTEAFF.

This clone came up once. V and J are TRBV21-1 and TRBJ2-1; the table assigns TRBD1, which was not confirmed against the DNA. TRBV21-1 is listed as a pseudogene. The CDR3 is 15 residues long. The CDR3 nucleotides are TGTGCCAGCAGCAAGAGGGACAGGAGAGGTAATGAGCAGTTCTTC. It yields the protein CASSKRDRRGNEQFF.

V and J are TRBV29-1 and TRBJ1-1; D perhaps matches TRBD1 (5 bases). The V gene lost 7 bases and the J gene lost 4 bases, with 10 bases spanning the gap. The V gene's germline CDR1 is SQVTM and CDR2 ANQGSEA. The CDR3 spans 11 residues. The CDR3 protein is CSGLGGTEAFF. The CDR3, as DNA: TGCAGCGGGCTGGGGGGCACTGAAGCTTTCTTT. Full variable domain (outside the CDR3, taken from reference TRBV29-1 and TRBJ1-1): SAVISQKPSRDICQRGTSLTIQCQVDSQVTMMFWYRQQPGQSLTLIATANQGSEATYESGFVIDKFPISRPNLTFSTLTVSNMSPEDSSIYLCSGLGGTEAFFGQGTRLTVV.

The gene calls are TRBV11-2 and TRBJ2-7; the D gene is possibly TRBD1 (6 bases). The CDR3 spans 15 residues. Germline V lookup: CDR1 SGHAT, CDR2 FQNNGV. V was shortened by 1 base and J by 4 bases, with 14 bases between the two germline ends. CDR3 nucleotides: TGTGCCAGCAGCTTAGGAACAGGGAGCATTTACGAGCAGTACTTC. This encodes CASSLGTGSIYEQYF.

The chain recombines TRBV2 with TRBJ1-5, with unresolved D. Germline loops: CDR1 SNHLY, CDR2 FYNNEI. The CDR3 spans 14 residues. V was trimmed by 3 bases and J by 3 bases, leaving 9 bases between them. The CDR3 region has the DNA TGTGCCAGCAGTGACGGGTCCCTCAATCAGCCCCAGCATTTT. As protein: CASSDGSLNQPQHF. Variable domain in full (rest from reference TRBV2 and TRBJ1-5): EPEVTQTPSHQVTQMGQEVILRCVPISNHLYFYWYRQILGQKVEFLVSFYNNEISEKSEIFDDQFSVERPDGSNFTLKIRSTKLEDSAMYFCASSDGSLNQPQHFGDGTRLSIL.

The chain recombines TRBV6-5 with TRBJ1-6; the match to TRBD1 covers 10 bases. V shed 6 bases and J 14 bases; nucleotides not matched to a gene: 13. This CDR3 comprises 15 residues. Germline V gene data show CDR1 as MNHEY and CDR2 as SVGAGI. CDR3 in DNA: TGTGCCAGCAGACCGGACAGGGGGGGGAGTAGTTCCCTCCACTTT. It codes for CASRPDRGGSSSLHF.

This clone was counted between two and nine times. The CDR3 DNA reads as TGTGCCAGCAGCTCGGGGACAGGAAGGTCCTACAATGAGCAGTTCTTC. It specifies CASSSGTGRSYNEQFF. The rearrangement uses TRBV5-4 and TRBJ2-1; 8 bases are shared with TRBD1. The germline V gene has CDR1 SGHNT and CDR2 YYREEE (reference sequence). The CDR3 is 16 amino acids. V gave up 3 bases and J gave up 1 base; unmatched junction bases: 6.